What follows are 14 T cell receptor beta chains derived from one specimen sequenced in a study of cytomegalovirus exposure and HLA in healthy donors. Using immunoSEQ multiplex PCR, the repertoire was profiled, and TCRdb retains in-frame clones only, with some absent. The table includes roughly 62,000 clones, roughly nine tenths detected once. The specimen was PBMCs. The receptors were sampled from a woman aged 30 to 39 in good health and CMV-seronegative.

The chain carries TRBV5-1 and TRBJ2-3; 13 bases are shared with TRBD2. Germline V lookup: CDR1 SGHRS, CDR2 YFSETQ. This CDR3 comprises 16 residues. V dropped 2 bases and J dropped 3; count of bases not matched to a gene: 3. The CDR3 coding sequence is TGCGCCAGCAGCTTACTAGCGGGAGGGCCGACAGATACGCAGTATTTT. Translation: CASSLLAGGPTDTQYF.

The genes are TRBV9 and TRBJ2-5; 7 bases fit TRBD2. With V trimmed by 0 bases and J by 3 bases, 8 bases remained unmatched. This CDR3 region has 16 residues. Germline V lookup: CDR1 SGDLS, CDR2 YYNGEE. In nucleotides, the CDR3 is TGTGCCAGCAGCGTAGTCGGCGGGAGTGCAGAAGAGACCCAGTACTTC. This gives the protein CASSVVGGSAEETQYF.

The chain combines TRBV19 with TRBJ1-2, with D possibly matching TRBD1 (5 bases). CDR3 length: 16 residues. The V end lost 3 bases, the J end lost 0 bases, and 14 bases lay between the germline ends. Germline lookup yields CDR1 LNHDA and CDR2 SQIVND (reference sequence). CDR3 coding DNA: TGTGCCAGTAGTATGGGGCAGGGTCTTGCTAACTATGGCTACACCTTC. It translates to CASSMGQGLANYGYTF.

V is TRBV6-1 and J is TRBJ2-7; D is possibly TRBD2 (5 bases). Germline V gene lookup returns CDR1 MNHNS and CDR2 SASEGT. Trimming pared 5 bases from V and 7 bases from J, leaving 9 bases between. The CDR3 consists of 11 residues. Here the CDR3 DNA reads TGTGCCAGCAGTTCTGCGGGTGAGCAGTACTTC. It translates to CASSSAGEQYF.

The chain combines TRBV7-9 with TRBJ1-1; 8 bases are shared with TRBD1. Germline V gene data show CDR1 as SEHNR and CDR2 as FQNEAQ (reference sequence). The CDR3 runs to 17 residues. V shed 0 bases, J shed 1 base, and the junction held 7 bases outside the gene matches. CDR3 region: CASSLASGTGQNTEAFF. The CDR3 DNA sequence: TGTGCCAGCAGCTTAGCCTCCGGGACAGGACAGAACACTGAAGCTTTCTTT.

V usage is TRBV2 and J usage is TRBJ2-3; tentative D call: TRBD2 (5 bases). The CDR3 has 13 residues. Germline V lookup: CDR1 SNHLY, CDR2 FYNNEI. Deletions cut 11 bases from V and 1 base from J, with 13 bases between. CDR3 sequence (DNA): TGTGCCGGTCGGGTGAGGGGCACAGATACGCAGTATTTT. As protein: CAGRVRGTDTQYF. The complete variable domain, with remaining parts taken from reference TRBV2 and TRBJ2-3, reads EPEVTQTPSHQVTQMGQEVILRCVPISNHLYFYWYRQILGQKVEFLVSFYNNEISEKSEIFDDQFSVERPDGSNFTLKIRSTKLEDSAMYFCAGRVRGTDTQYFGPGTRLTVL.

The sample holds a few counts of this clone. V gene TRBV6-5 combines with J gene TRBJ1-2; D uncertain. The CDR3 is 13 residues long. Trimming shortened V by 0 bases and J by 2 bases, and 4 bases separated the two germline ends. Germline CDR1 MNHEY, CDR2 SVGAGI. CDR3 in amino acids: CASSYSLNYGYTF. In DNA, the CDR3 is TGTGCCAGCAGTTACTCGTTAAACTATGGCTACACCTTC.

This chain connects TRBV28 to TRBJ2-1; TRBD2 matches at 8 bases. Losses at the gene ends were 3 bases for V and 5 bases for J; bases not matched to a gene: 3. Germline-derived CDR1 and CDR2 are MDHEN and SYDVKM. The CDR3 runs to 14 residues. The CDR3 bases are TGTGCCAGCAGTTTTCGGGAGGGGGACAATGAGCAGTTCTTC. This codes for CASSFREGDNEQFF.

The count of this clone is one. The chain joins TRBV2 to TRBJ2-1; D is possibly TRBD2 (6 bases). Between the trimmed V and J ends, which lost 5 bases and 0 bases, there was a span of 11 bases. CDR3 length: 15 amino acids. CDR1 is SNHLY and CDR2 is FYNNEI in the germline V gene. The CDR3 DNA sequence: TGTGCCAGCAGTTCTCTAGCGCCCTCCTACAATGAGCAGTTCTTC. Translating gives CASSSLAPSYNEQFF.

The chain joins TRBV5-1 to TRBJ1-2; 9 positions agree with TRBD1. V gave up 2 bases and J gave up 7 bases; unmatched junction bases: 6. Germline V gives CDR1 SGHRS, CDR2 YFSETQ. This CDR3 contains 14 residues. The CDR3 sequence: CASSFQGQGSGYTF. The CDR3 nucleotides read TGCGCCAGCAGCTTCCAGGGACAGGGATCTGGCTACACCTTC. The entire variable domain, with the rest obtained from reference TRBV5-1 and TRBJ1-2, is as follows: KAGVTQTPRYLIKTRGQQVTLSCSPISGHRSVSWYQQTPGQGLQFLFEYFSETQRNKGNFPGRFSGRQFSNSRSEMNVSTLELGDSALYLCASSFQGQGSGYTFGSGTRLTVV.

V and J are TRBV11-2 and TRBJ2-1, with a weak D call TRBD2 (6 bases). From germline, CDR1 is SGHAT and CDR2 FQNNGV. V lost 6 bases and J lost 3, with 15 bases in between. CDR3 size: 15 residues. The DNA of the CDR3 is TGTGCCAGCAGGGACTACAGCGGCTACTACAATGAGCAGTTCTTC. Residues: CASRDYSGYYNEQFF.

This clone was seen more than once but under ten times. The V gene is TRBV5-5, the J gene TRBJ2-5; D gene uncertain. V was pared by 0 bases and J by 1 base, with 7 bases between. The CDR3 length is 14 residues. Germline V gene lookup returns CDR1 SGHKS and CDR2 YYEKEE (reference sequence). DNA for the CDR3: TGTGCCAGCAGCTTGGCCGGTAGCCAAGAGACCCAGTACTTC. As protein: CASSLAGSQETQYF.

The chain employs TRBV19 and TRBJ1-1; 8 nucleotides agree with TRBD1. Germline V gene sequence: CDR1 LNHDA, CDR2 SQIVND (reference sequence). This CDR3 is built from 15 residues. J lost 2 bases, V lost 4 bases, and 6 bases had no gene match. CDR3 coding DNA: TGTGCCAGTAGTAAATCGGCAGGGGGCAACACTGAAGCTTTCTTT. This codes for CASSKSAGGNTEAFF.

This clone was recorded only once. This chain joins TRBV10-3 and TRBJ1-2; 9 bases match TRBD1. The CDR3 runs to 13 residues. Per germline, CDR1 ENHRY and CDR2 SYGVKD. Trimming removed 4 bases from V and 4 bases from J; junction bases left unmatched: 1. CDR3 residues: CAISGGQGYGYTF. DNA of the CDR3: TGTGCCATCAGTGGGGGACAGGGCTATGGCTACACCTTC.